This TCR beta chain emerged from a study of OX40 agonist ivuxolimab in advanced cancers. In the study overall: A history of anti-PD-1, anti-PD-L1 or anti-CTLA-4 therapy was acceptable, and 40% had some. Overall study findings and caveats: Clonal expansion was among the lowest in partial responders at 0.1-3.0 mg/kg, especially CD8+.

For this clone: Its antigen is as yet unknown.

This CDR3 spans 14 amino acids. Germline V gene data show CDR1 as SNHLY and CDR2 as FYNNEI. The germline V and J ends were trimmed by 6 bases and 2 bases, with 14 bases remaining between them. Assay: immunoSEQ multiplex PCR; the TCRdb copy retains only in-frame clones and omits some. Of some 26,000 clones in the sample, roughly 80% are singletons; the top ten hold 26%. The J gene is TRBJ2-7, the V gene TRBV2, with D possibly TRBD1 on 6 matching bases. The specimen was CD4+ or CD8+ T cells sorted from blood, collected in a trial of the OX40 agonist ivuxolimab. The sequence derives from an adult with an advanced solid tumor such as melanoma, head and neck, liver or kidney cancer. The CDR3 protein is CASSPAGVAYEQYF. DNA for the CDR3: TGTGCCAGCAGCCCGGCAGGGGTAGCCTACGAGCAGTACTTC.